The TCR beta chain described here comes from a study of blood T cell repertoires in COVID-19. Study-wide context: Sites across the United States, Italy and Spain contributed samples from acute and convalescent COVID-19.

This CDR3 contains 18 residues. The ends lost 3 bases at V and 3 bases at J; junction bases unmatched: 6. From germline, CDR1 is KGHSH and CDR2 LQKENI. Repertoires were generated with immunoSEQ multiplex PCR, while TCRdb's copy carries only in-frame clones and drops some. This sample has 200,000 to 250,000 clones, with under 90% found just once. The sequencing input was peripheral blood. This sequence joins TRBV18 and TRBJ2-2; 14 bases line up with TRBD2. The source is a woman older than 75 with active or convalescent COVID-19. The CDR3 is CASSPRMTSGRDTGELFF. The DNA for the CDR3 is TGTGCCAGCTCACCCCGGATGACTAGCGGGAGGGACACCGGGGAGCTGTTTTTT. Filled out from reference TRBV18 and TRBJ2-2, the complete variable domain reads NAGVMQNPRHLVRRRGQEARLRCSPMKGHSHVYWYRQLPEEGLKFMVYLQKENIIDESGMPKERFSAEFPKEGPSILRIQQVVRGDSAAYFCASSPRMTSGRDTGELFFGEGSRLTVL.